These 4 T cell receptor beta chains were all obtained from the same sample, sequenced in a study of T cell repertoires in cytomegalovirus infection. TCRdb redid the calling of the reads with MiXCR, one entry per CDR3 protein. Of roughly 220,000 distinct CDR3 sequences listed, less than 50% are singletons. Their antigens remain unidentified. The source was CD8+ T cells from cultured PBMCs, collected from culture after CMV antigen stimulation. These receptors were obtained from a human donor in good health (CMV status not recorded). Some clones in this sample may be carry-over from other donors' samples.

V usage is TRBV7-6 and J usage is TRBJ1-1, with D uncertain. The germline gives CDR1 SGHVS, CDR2 FNYEAQ. Trimming took 8 bases from V and 0 from J, leaving 13 bases between them. This CDR3 contains 14 residues. DNA of the CDR3: TGTGCCAGCTCCGGGAGGATCATGAACACTGAAGCTTTCTTT. Protein: CASSGRIMNTEAFF.

This clonotype has just a few counts. V usage is TRBV7-8 and J usage is TRBJ2-7; 8 bases are shared with TRBD1. CDR1 is SGHVS, CDR2 FQNEAQ, per germline. This CDR3 is 15 amino acids long. V lost 2 bases, J lost 0 bases, and 3 bases stayed unmatched. CDR3 sequence (DNA): TGTGCCAGCAGCTTAAGGGACAGGAGCTCCTACGAGCAGTACTTC. The encoded protein is CASSLRDRSSYEQYF.

This clonotype has a count of ten or more. CDR3 residues: CASSQDDLVRLAGSEQFF. Here the CDR3 DNA reads TGTGCCAGCAGCCAAGATGACCTGGTCCGGCTAGCGGGGTCTGAGCAGTTCTTC. The genes are TRBV3-1 and TRBJ2-1, with 9 positions matching TRBD2. The CDR3 covers 18 residues. Trimming took 0 bases from V and 9 from J; bases not matched to a gene: 15. The V gene's germline CDR1 is LGHDT and CDR2 YNNKEL (reference sequence).

This clonotype appeared a few times. The rearrangement links TRBV20-1 to TRBJ2-7; 11 bases agree with TRBD2. The CDR3 is 13 amino acids. Looked up from germline, CDR1 is DFQATT and CDR2 is SNEGSKA (reference sequence). V was clipped by 5 bases and J by 3 bases; unmatched bases: 3. The CDR3 here is CSARGLADYEQYF. Here the CDR3 DNA reads TGCAGTGCTCGGGGACTAGCGGACTACGAGCAGTACTTC.